Below, 20 T cell receptor beta chains from the same sample are listed, as sequenced in a study of Graves' ophthalmopathy and Graves' hyperthyroidism. RNA served as the template for amplifying TCR beta CDR3 regions. The authors performed first-round RT-PCR with HTBI primers and then a second-round multiplex PCR. TCRdb reprocessed the multiplex PCR reads with MiXCR, giving one entry per CDR3 protein. This table has more than 550,000 distinct CDR3 sequences, about 41% appearing once. The sequenced material came from peripheral blood. Every receptor here comes from an adult man with Graves' ophthalmopathy.

This clonotype was picked up many times. The chain is built from TRBV6-5 and TRBJ2-6; no clear D gene. V shed 2 bases and J shed 4 bases, with 12 bases lying between them. Germline V lookup: CDR1 MNHEY, CDR2 SVGAGI. The CDR3 totals 16 residues. The CDR3 sequence is CASSYTDLGGANVLTF. In nucleotides, the CDR3 is TGTGCCAGCAGTTACACGGACCTGGGGGGGGCCAACGTCCTGACTTTC.

This sequence joins TRBV25-1 and TRBJ1-6; D is uncertain. Trimming shortened V by 3 bases and J by 9 bases, and 6 bases separated the two germline ends. Germline CDR1 is MGHDK and CDR2 is SYGVNS. This CDR3 has 12 amino acids. CDR3 nucleotide sequence: TGTGCCAGCAGTGATTGGGGTTCACCCCTCCACTTT. Protein sequence: CASSDWGSPLHF. Together with reference TRBV25-1 and TRBJ1-6, the CDR3 gives the full variable domain: EADIYQTPRYLVIGTGKKITLECSQTMGHDKMYWYQQDPGMELHLIHYSYGVNSTEKGDLSSESTVSRIRTEHFPLTLESARPSHTSQYLCASSDWGSPLHFGNGTRLTVT.

This clonotype was detected ten times or more. The genes are TRBV9 and TRBJ2-7, with D possibly being TRBD1 (5 bases). Deletions cut 0 bases from V and 0 bases from J, with 10 bases between. This CDR3 contains 15 residues. Germline loops: CDR1 SGDLS, CDR2 YYNGEE. The DNA for the CDR3 is TGTGCCAGCAGCGTAGCAACAGGAAGCTCCTACGAGCAGTACTTC. Translated, it gives CASSVATGSSYEQYF.

This clonotype was seen repeatedly, ten times or more. The chain uses TRBV6-6 and TRBJ1-5, with 7 nucleotides matching TRBD1. Germline V CDR1 and CDR2: MNHNY, SVGAGI (reference sequence). The CDR3 runs to 14 residues. Trimming removed 8 bases from V and 2 bases from J; junction bases left unmatched: 6. CDR3: CASGRDSGNQPQHF. The DNA of the CDR3 is TGTGCCAGCGGCCGGGACAGTGGCAATCAGCCCCAGCATTTT.

Many counts were recorded for this clonotype. J is TRBJ1-2 and V is TRBV19, with D possibly being TRBD1 (5 bases). The CDR3 runs 13 residues. The germline gives CDR1 LNHDA, CDR2 SQIVND (reference sequence). Trimming pared 8 bases from V and 1 base from J, leaving 11 bases between. The CDR3 loop is CASASRDNYGYTF. In DNA, the CDR3 is TGTGCCAGTGCCTCCAGGGATAACTATGGCTACACCTTC.

The gene calls are TRBV15 and TRBJ1-6, with 7 nucleotides matching TRBD1. V was clipped by 2 bases and J by 7 bases; unmatched bases: 5. The CDR3 is made up of 15 amino acids. Germline CDR1 is LNHNV and CDR2 is YYDKDF (reference sequence). CDR3 sequence reads: CATSRRTGSNSPLHF. The CDR3 nucleotides read TGTGCCACCAGCAGAAGGACAGGAAGCAATTCACCCCTCCACTTT.

The chain employs TRBV19 and TRBJ2-7, with no clear D. This CDR3 has 16 residues. Germline V CDR1 and CDR2: LNHDA, SQIVND (reference sequence). V shed 7 bases and J shed 0 bases, with 19 bases lying between them. DNA of the CDR3: TGTGCCAGTACCCCTAATTCGGCCAGGAGCTCCTACGAGCAGTACTTC. It specifies CASTPNSARSSYEQYF.

Worth noting for this clonotype: The germline gene is not matched at one end of the junction; a read error may be the cause. The J gene is TRBJ2-1, the V gene TRBV24-1; D ambiguous. Looked up from germline, CDR1 is KGHDR and CDR2 is SFDVKD. The CDR3 is 14 amino acids. CDR3 protein: CATSDRRPWDEQLF. The CDR3 region has the DNA TGTGCCACCAGTGACCGTAGACCGTGGGATGAGCAGCTCTTC.

The rearrangement links TRBV29-1 to TRBJ2-7; a possible D gene is TRBD2 (9 bases). Between the trimmed V and J ends, which lost 4 bases and 4 bases, there was a span of 20 bases. The CDR3 is made up of 15 amino acids. Germline V gene data show CDR1 as SQVTM and CDR2 as ANQGSEA. CDR3: CSVGDRGSGSYEQYF. The CDR3 coding sequence is TGCAGCGTTGGAGACAGGGGTAGCGGGAGTTACGAGCAGTACTTC.

This clonotype has more than one count but fewer than ten. The V call is TRBV5-1, the J call TRBJ2-7, with D uncertain. The length of the CDR3 is 13 residues. Trimming shortened V by 4 bases and J by 0 bases, and 8 bases separated the two germline ends. Germline loops: CDR1 SGHRS, CDR2 YFSETQ. This CDR3 reads CASSGSSSYEQYF. DNA of the CDR3: TGCGCCAGCAGCGGGTCTAGCTCCTACGAGCAGTACTTC. The variable domain in full, completed from reference TRBV5-1 and TRBJ2-7, reads KAGVTQTPRYLIKTRGQQVTLSCSPISGHRSVSWYQQTPGQGLQFLFEYFSETQRNKGNFPGRFSGRQFSNSRSEMNVSTLELGDSALYLCASSGSSSYEQYFGPGTRLTVT.

For this clonotype: A read error is likely, as this CDR3 ends without the conserved phenylalanine or tryptophan. No DNA is shown, since the ends of the CDR3 on it are uncertain; the CDR3 is the one TCRdb lists. The V call is TRBV10-3, the J call TRBJ1-4; the table's D gene call, TRBD1, was not cross checked with the DNA. The CDR3 adds up to 9 amino acids, both ends counted. CDR1 and CDR2 (germline): ENHRY, SYGVKD. CDR3 sequence reads: CASSPGQGI.

This clonotype was seen repeatedly, ten times or more. J is TRBJ1-2 and V is TRBV29-1; D remains unclear. CDR3 length: 11 amino acids. V shed 2 bases and J shed 5 bases, with 6 bases lying between them. Germline V CDR1 and CDR2: SQVTM, ANQGSEA. CDR3 residues: CSVESLYGYTF. CDR3 DNA sequence: TGCAGCGTTGAAAGTCTTTATGGCTACACCTTC.

This clonotype has a count of ten or more. The CDR3: CASREGETGANSPLHF. The CDR3 coding sequence is TGTGCCAGCAGAGAAGGCGAGACAGGGGCCAATTCACCCCTCCACTTT. The chain has TRBV25-1 and TRBJ1-6; 8 bases align to TRBD1. The J segment lost 7 bases and the V segment lost 6 bases, leaving 11 bases of the junction unmatched. Germline V lookup: CDR1 MGHDK, CDR2 SYGVNS. The CDR3 length is 16 residues.

The table lists this clonotype with a few counts. This chain uses TRBV4-1 with TRBJ1-5, with TRBD1 as a possible D gene (6 bases). The CDR3 sequence is 15 residues long. Looked up from germline, CDR1 is MGHRA and CDR2 is YSYEKL. V was cut by 1 base and J by 7 bases, with 14 bases left in between. The CDR3 reads CASSQVLGHGQPQHF. CDR3 DNA: TGCGCCAGCAGCCAAGTATTGGGACACGGACAGCCCCAGCATTTT.

The sample holds many counts of this clonotype. The chain employs TRBV6-2 or TRBV6-3 and TRBJ1-2; 7 bases align to TRBD1. Trimming cost V 4 bases and J 4 bases; bases outside gene matches: 6. The CDR3 has 14 amino acids. Germline CDR1 reads MNHEY; CDR2 reads SVGEGT. CDR3 nucleotides: TGTGCCAGCAGTTTCGTGACAGGGTCCTATGGCTACACCTTC. Protein product: CASSFVTGSYGYTF.

There are many counts of this clonotype. The chain uses TRBV7-9 and TRBJ2-7; 8 bases fit TRBD2. Germline-derived CDR1 and CDR2 are SEHNR and FQNEAQ (reference sequence). The CDR3 consists of 15 residues. The J segment lost 2 bases and the V segment lost 0 bases, leaving 3 bases of the junction unmatched. CDR3 DNA: TGTGCCAGCAGCTTAGCTAGCGGGGAAGCCTACGAGCAGTACTTC. This gives the protein CASSLASGEAYEQYF.

This clonotype has more than one count but fewer than ten. J is TRBJ1-5 and V is TRBV12-3 or TRBV12-4, with unresolved D. V lost 4 bases and J 3 bases, leaving 13 bases between the germline ends. The CDR3 length is 15 residues. The chain's CDR3 is CASSYGQVSNQPQHF. In DNA, the CDR3 is TGTGCCAGCAGTTACGGGCAGGTGTCCAATCAGCCCCAGCATTTT.

The CDR3 spells CASSKRTGKGGYTF. DNA for the CDR3: TGTGCCAGCAGCAAAAGGACAGGGAAGGGCGGCTACACCTTC. The rearrangement uses TRBV11-2 and TRBJ1-2; 8 positions match TRBD1. Trimming at V came to 5 bases and at J to 8 bases, leaving 10 bases not matched to a gene. The CDR3 is made up of 14 amino acids. Germline V gene lookup returns CDR1 SGHAT and CDR2 FQNNGV.

On this clonotype itself: This may arise from a read error, as a much more abundant clone is one base away. Here the CDR3 omits its conserved ending phenylalanine or tryptophan, so a read error is the likely source. The genes are TRBV5-1 and TRBJ2-5, with D hard to call. CDR1 is SGHRS and CDR2 is YFSETQ in the germline V gene. The CDR3 loop spans 14 amino acids. The V and J ends lost 1 base and 5 bases respectively, with 12 bases between them. The CDR3 region is CASSLSQVEETQYC. DNA for the CDR3: TGCGCCAGCAGCTTGAGTCAGGTCGAGGAGACCCAGTACTGC.

This clonotype was recorded only once. J is TRBJ1-2 and V is TRBV29-1; D call uncertain. Germline values: CDR1 SQVTM, CDR2 ANQGSEA. The CDR3 sequence is 13 residues long. Trimming pared 4 bases from V and 8 bases from J, leaving 17 bases between. CDR3 in DNA: TGCAGCGTTGGAGGGTCCACGGGAGTCGGCTACACCTTC. As protein: CSVGGSTGVGYTF.